These 3 T cell receptor beta chains originate from one sample sequenced in a study of identical twins. A single record per CDR3 protein comes from TCRdb applying MiXCR to the 5' RACE reads. The data contain 600,000 to 850,000 distinct CDR3 sequences, 15% to 20% of them singletons. These data were likewise used in another study, on T cells expressing NK-cell markers.

The sequencing sample was made of PBMCs. The receptors come from a woman under 30 in good health.

The chain is built from TRBV7-3 and TRBJ2-1, with 11 nucleotides matching TRBD2. V trimming: 5 bases; J trimming: 6 bases; junction bases outside the gene matches: 12. From germline, CDR1 is SGHTA and CDR2 FQGTGA. The CDR3 length is 17 residues. CDR3 amino acids: CASSRRSGGAWGNEQFF. CDR3 bases: TGTGCCAGCAGCCGCCGTAGCGGGGGGGCCTGGGGCAATGAGCAGTTCTTC. The full variable domain, completed using reference TRBV7-3 and TRBJ2-1, is GAGVSQTPSNKVTEKGKYVELRCDPISGHTALYWYRQSLGQGPEFLIYFQGTGAADDSGLPNDRFFAVRPEGSVSTLKIQRTERGDSAVYLCASSRRSGGAWGNEQFFGPGTRLTVL.

V gene TRBV6-5 combines with J gene TRBJ1-2; D is perhaps TRBD1 (6 bases). Germline V gene data show CDR1 as MNHEY and CDR2 as SVGAGI. CDR3 length: 12 amino acids. The V gene lost 6 bases and the J gene lost 7 bases, with 12 bases spanning the gap. The CDR3 DNA reads as TGTGCCAGCAGGAACAGGGTCGGTGGCTACACCTTC. It codes for CASRNRVGGYTF.

This clonotype was counted only a few times. The V call is TRBV10-1, the J call TRBJ2-2; weak D call: TRBD2 (7 bases). The CDR3 spans 14 residues. Trimming left V 2 bases short and J 6 bases short, with 10 bases between. Germline-derived CDR1 and CDR2 are WNHNN and SYGVQD (reference sequence). CDR3 nucleotides: TGCGCCAGCAGTGAGAGGGGGGGCTCCGGGGAGCTGTTTTTT. Protein sequence: CASSERGGSGELFF.